The 26 T cell receptor beta chains below all came from one sample that was sequenced in a study of long-term antiretroviral therapy in people with HIV. The libraries were made with immunoSEQ v3.0 at survey level. Data came from immunoSEQ multiplex PCR; TCRdb stores just in-frame clones and leaves some out. The repertoire holds 20,000 to 25,000 clones, with 82% as singletons. The input for sequencing was unsorted PBMCs, taken at the start of antiretroviral therapy. These receptors originate from a man aged 45-60 years with HIV.

This clone was counted a few times. DNA for the CDR3: TGTGCCAGCAGTGCGGGGAGCAATCAGCCCCAGCATTTT. This gives the protein CASSAGSNQPQHF. The chain joins TRBV6-4 to TRBJ1-5; D is undetermined. The CDR3 has 13 residues. Trimming took 4 bases from V and 1 from J, leaving 5 bases between them. Germline V lookup: CDR1 MRHNA, CDR2 SNTAGT.

The genes are TRBV10-3 and TRBJ1-3; D remains ambiguous. The CDR3 has 14 amino acids. The germline CDR1 and CDR2 sequences are ENHRY and SYGVKD. Between the trimmed V and J ends, which lost 6 bases and 0 bases, there was a span of 9 bases. The DNA of the CDR3 is TGTGCCATCAGACCGGGAGCCTCTGGAAACACCATATATTTT. It codes for CAIRPGASGNTIYF.

This chain links TRBV7-2 with TRBJ2-5; D uncertain. V was cut by 2 bases and J by 0 bases, with 7 bases left in between. This CDR3 spans 14 amino acids. Germline CDR1 SGHTA, CDR2 FQGNSA. CDR3: CASSLILYQETQYF. DNA of the CDR3: TGTGCCAGCAGCTTAATTCTTTACCAAGAGACCCAGTACTTC. The full variable domain, rest sourced from reference TRBV7-2 and TRBJ2-5, is GAGVSQSPSNKVTEKGKDVELRCDPISGHTALYWYRQSLGQGLEFLIYFQGNSAPDKSGLPSDRFSAERTGGSVSTLTIQRTQQEDSAVYLCASSLILYQETQYFGPGTRLLVL.

The genes are TRBV6-5 and TRBJ2-7, with 7 bases that match TRBD1. The ends lost 2 bases at V and 7 bases at J; junction bases unmatched: 8. From germline, CDR1 is MNHEY and CDR2 SVGAGI. The CDR3 contains 14 residues. The chain's CDR3 is CASSYLGGTGEQYF. CDR3 DNA: TGTGCCAGCAGTTACCTAGGGGGCACGGGGGAGCAGTACTTC.

This chain uses TRBV7-2 with TRBJ1-2; D not resolved. Trimming shortened V by 6 bases and J by 8 bases, and 16 bases separated the two germline ends. The CDR3 is 13 amino acids. Germline V gene data show CDR1 as SGHTA and CDR2 as FQGNSA. CDR3 coding DNA: TGTGCCAGCAGTCCTCCGTTCCCCGTGGGCTACACCTTC. It is translated as CASSPPFPVGYTF.

The gene calls are TRBV18 and TRBJ1-2; no clear D gene. V was trimmed by 0 bases and J by 1 base, leaving 9 bases between them. The CDR3 contains 15 residues. Per germline, CDR1 KGHSH and CDR2 LQKENI. The CDR3: CASSPPNPGNYGYTF. Here the CDR3 DNA reads TGTGCCAGCTCACCACCGAATCCGGGTAACTATGGCTACACCTTC.

The chain combines TRBV4-3 with TRBJ2-3; D not resolved. V was shortened by 4 bases and J by 1 base, with 12 bases between the two germline ends. Germline lookup yields CDR1 LGHNA and CDR2 YSLEER. This CDR3 is 15 amino acids long. CDR3 loop: CASSRVGLRTDTQYF. In DNA, the CDR3 is TGCGCCAGCAGCCGCGTCGGGCTTCGCACAGATACGCAGTATTTT.

The gene calls are TRBV19 and TRBJ2-7; the match to TRBD1 covers 8 bases. J gave up 3 bases and V 8 bases, and 9 bases lay outside the gene matches. CDR1 LNHDA and CDR2 SQIVND come from the germline V gene (reference sequence). The CDR3 has 14 amino acids. CDR3 region: CASGPGQESYEQYF. The CDR3 coding sequence is TGTGCCAGTGGCCCGGGACAGGAAAGCTACGAGCAGTACTTC.

V usage is TRBV7-9 and J usage is TRBJ1-2; D uncertain. The CDR3 runs 14 residues. The V gene lost 1 base and the J gene lost 0 bases, with 6 bases spanning the gap. In germline, CDR1 is SEHNR, CDR2 FQNEAQ (reference sequence). CDR3 sequence reads: CASSLGLANYGYTF. The CDR3 bases are TGTGCCAGCAGCTTAGGGCTAGCTAACTATGGCTACACCTTC.

This clone appeared once. J is TRBJ2-3 and V is TRBV28; D ambiguous. The CDR3 length is 13 residues. V gave up 7 bases and J gave up 2 bases, with 10 bases separating them. CDR1 and CDR2 (germline): MDHEN, SYDVKM. CDR3 DNA: TGTGCCAGCAACCCCCGTGTCACAGATACGCAGTATTTT. Translation: CASNPRVTDTQYF.

The CDR3 coding sequence is TGTGCCAGCAGTTGGGACTTCTCCTCCTACGAGCAGTACTTC. Protein: CASSWDFSSYEQYF. This chain joins TRBV28 and TRBJ2-7; tentatively, D is TRBD2 (6 bases). Between the trimmed V and J ends, which lost 4 bases and 0 bases, there was a span of 10 bases. CDR3 size: 14 residues. Germline V CDR1 and CDR2: MDHEN, SYDVKM. The whole variable domain, remainder taken from reference TRBV28 and TRBJ2-7, is DVKVTQSSRYLVKRTGEKVFLECVQDMDHENMFWYRQDPGLGLRLIYFSYDVKMKEKGDIPEGYSVSREKKERFSLILESASTNQTSMYLCASSWDFSSYEQYFGPGTRLTVT.

This clone has more than one count but fewer than ten. The chain carries TRBV7-2 and TRBJ1-3, with D maybe TRBD1 (5 bases). Per germline, CDR1 SGHTA and CDR2 FQGNSA. This CDR3 is built from 15 residues. Deletions cut 6 bases from V and 2 bases from J, with 14 bases between. The DNA of the CDR3 is TGTGCCAGCAGGTTAAGGGGCCAAACTGGAAACACCATATATTTT. It encodes CASRLRGQTGNTIYF.

The rearrangement joins TRBV5-4 to TRBJ1-1, with D tentatively TRBD1 (5 bases). Trimming shortened V by 2 bases and J by 0 bases, and 8 bases separated the two germline ends. Germline lookup yields CDR1 SGHNT and CDR2 YYREEE (reference sequence). This CDR3 comprises 14 residues. The DNA of the CDR3 is TGTGCCAGCAGCTTTTGGACAATGAACACTGAAGCTTTCTTT. Its translation is CASSFWTMNTEAFF. The variable domain in full, with the rest retrieved from reference TRBV5-4 and TRBJ1-1, is ETGVTQSPTHLIKTRGQQVTLRCSSQSGHNTVSWYQQALGQGPQFIFQYYREEENGRGNFPPRFSGLQFPNYSSELNVNALELDDSALYLCASSFWTMNTEAFFGQGTRLTVV.

The rearrangement links TRBV5-5 to TRBJ2-7; D gene ambiguous. CDR3 length: 14 amino acids. Germline V CDR1 and CDR2: SGHKS, YYEKEE (reference sequence). Trimming shortened V by 0 bases and J by 1 base, and 8 bases separated the two germline ends. DNA for the CDR3: TGTGCCAGCAGCTTGGCAGGCAGATCCTACGAGCAGTACTTC. The encoded protein is CASSLAGRSYEQYF.

V gene TRBV7-9 combines with J gene TRBJ1-1, with D maybe TRBD1 (5 bases). The CDR3 totals 14 residues. CDR1 is SEHNR and CDR2 is FQNEAQ in the germline V gene (reference sequence). V gave up 1 base and J gave up 7 bases, with 13 bases separating them. The CDR3 DNA is TGTGCCAGCAGCTTAGGGGGAGGGGCCCTTGAAGCTTTCTTT. It translates to CASSLGGGALEAFF.

V usage is TRBV30 and J usage is TRBJ2-5; D is undetermined. The CDR3 spans 14 residues. The germline V and J ends were trimmed by 0 bases and 0 bases, with 8 bases remaining between them. Germline-derived CDR1 and CDR2 are GTSNPN and SVGIG (reference sequence). The CDR3 DNA reads as TGTGCCTGGAGTGTCGGCAGGTACCAAGAGACCCAGTACTTC. It specifies CAWSVGRYQETQYF.

J is TRBJ2-1 and V is TRBV19; 9 bases fit TRBD2. The CDR3 extends over 15 amino acids. Germline V lookup: CDR1 LNHDA, CDR2 SQIVND (reference sequence). V lost 4 bases, J lost 7 bases, and 8 bases stayed unmatched. CDR3 region: CASSTPGSGRNEQFF. In DNA, the CDR3 is TGTGCCAGTAGTACCCCAGGCAGCGGGAGGAATGAGCAGTTCTTC.

In DNA form, the CDR3 reads TGTGCCAGCTCACGGGACAGTACCACCGGGGAGCTGTTTTTT. Translation gives CASSRDSTTGELFF. The J gene is TRBJ2-2, the V gene TRBV18, with 7 bases aligning to TRBD1. V lost 4 bases and J lost 4; bases outside the gene matches: 3. This CDR3 contains 14 residues. CDR1 is KGHSH, CDR2 LQKENI, per germline.

The chain joins TRBV9 to TRBJ2-5; D might be TRBD2 (5 bases). V was cut by 3 bases and J by 2 bases, with 17 bases left in between. The V gene's germline CDR1 is SGDLS and CDR2 YYNGEE. This CDR3 is built from 16 residues. CDR3 DNA: TGTGCCAGCAGCGCTCGAGGCCGACTATTTCAAGAGACCCAGTACTTC. This gives the protein CASSARGRLFQETQYF.

The V and J genes are TRBV2 and TRBJ1-5; 9 nucleotides match TRBD1. The V segment lost 7 bases and the J segment 3 bases; nucleotides outside the gene matches: 4. The length of the CDR3 is 14 residues. Germline V gene data show CDR1 as SNHLY and CDR2 as FYNNEI. The CDR3 DNA reads TGTGCCAGCAATACAGGGGGCTCCAATCAGCCCCAGCATTTT. Translation gives CASNTGGSNQPQHF.

This chain joins TRBV7-8 and TRBJ2-5, with 11 bases fitting TRBD2. The ends lost 8 bases at V and 5 bases at J; junction bases unmatched: 13. This CDR3 is 16 amino acids long. Germline assignment: CDR1 SGHVS and CDR2 FQNEAQ. This CDR3 is CASGNLLAGGVETQYF. In DNA form, the CDR3 reads TGTGCCAGCGGCAACCTTTTAGCGGGAGGGGTTGAGACCCAGTACTTC.

V gene TRBV10-1 combines with J gene TRBJ2-7; D is possibly TRBD1 or TRBD2 (6 bases each). Trimming shortened V by 5 bases and J by 5 bases, and 16 bases separated the two germline ends. The CDR3 is 14 amino acids. Germline loops: CDR1 WNHNN, CDR2 SYGVQD (reference sequence). CDR3 in DNA: TGCGCCAGCAGTTCCTCAGGGGAGGCCCACGAGCAGTACTTC. The encoded protein is CASSSSGEAHEQYF.

The gene calls are TRBV7-9 and TRBJ2-3; 9 nucleotides line up with TRBD1. The germline CDR1 and CDR2 sequences are SEHNR and FQNEAQ (reference sequence). The junction had 11 bases not matched to a gene; V was cut back by 9 bases and J by 4 bases. The length of the CDR3 is 15 residues. The CDR3 DNA is TGTGCCAGTAACAGGGGGCCAGATGGGTCAGATACGCAGTATTTT. Protein sequence: CASNRGPDGSDTQYF. The entire variable domain, with the rest obtained from reference TRBV7-9 and TRBJ2-3, is as follows: DTGVSQNPRHKITKRGQNVTFRCDPISEHNRLYWYRQTLGQGPEFLTYFQNEAQLEKSRLLSDRFSAERPKGSFSTLEIQRTEQGDSAMYLCASNRGPDGSDTQYFGPGTRLTVL.

The chain couples TRBV7-9 to TRBJ2-7, with D possibly called TRBD1 or TRBD2 (6 bases each). CDR3 length equals 13 residues. Trimming took 4 bases from V and 7 from J, leaving 14 bases between them. Per the germline V gene, CDR1 is SEHNR and CDR2 is FQNEAQ (reference sequence). The CDR3 loop is CASSSTGAEEQYF. CDR3 DNA: TGTGCCAGCAGCTCAACGGGGGCGGAAGAGCAGTACTTC.

The V gene is TRBV18, the J gene TRBJ1-2; D ambiguous. Germline lookup yields CDR1 KGHSH and CDR2 LQKENI. The V end was cut by 2 bases, the J end by 1 base, with 11 bases between. The length of the CDR3 is 15 residues. CDR3 residues: CASSPINGLNYGYTF. The CDR3 coding sequence is TGTGCCAGCTCACCAATAAACGGGCTTAACTATGGCTACACCTTC.

The V call is TRBV9, the J call TRBJ2-2; 11 nucleotides line up with TRBD2. The length of the CDR3 is 17 residues. V was pared by 4 bases and J by 7 bases, with 12 bases of the junction left unmatched. The germline V gene has CDR1 SGDLS and CDR2 YYNGEE. CDR3 sequence: CASSRLLAGDSHGELFF. CDR3 coding DNA: TGTGCCAGCAGCCGGCTACTAGCGGGAGATAGTCACGGGGAGCTGTTTTTT. Based on the CDR3 plus reference TRBV9 and TRBJ2-2, the full variable domain is DSGVTQTPKHLITATGQRVTLRCSPRSGDLSVYWYQQSLDQGLQFLIQYYNGEERAKGNILERFSAQQFPDLHSELNLSSLELGDSALYFCASSRLLAGDSHGELFFGEGSRLTVL.